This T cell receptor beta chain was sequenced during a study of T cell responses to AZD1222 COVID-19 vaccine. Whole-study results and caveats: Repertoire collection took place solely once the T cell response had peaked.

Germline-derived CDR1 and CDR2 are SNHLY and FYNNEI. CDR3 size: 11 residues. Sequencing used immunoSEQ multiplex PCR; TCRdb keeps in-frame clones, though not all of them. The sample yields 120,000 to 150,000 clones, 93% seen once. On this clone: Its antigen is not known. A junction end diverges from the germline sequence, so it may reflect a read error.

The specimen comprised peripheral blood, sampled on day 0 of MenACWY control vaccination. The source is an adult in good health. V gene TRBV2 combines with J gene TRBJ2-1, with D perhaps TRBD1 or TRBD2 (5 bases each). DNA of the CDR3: TGTGCCAGCAGCCAAGCAGGGTTCGGGATCTTC. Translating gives CASSQAGFGIF.